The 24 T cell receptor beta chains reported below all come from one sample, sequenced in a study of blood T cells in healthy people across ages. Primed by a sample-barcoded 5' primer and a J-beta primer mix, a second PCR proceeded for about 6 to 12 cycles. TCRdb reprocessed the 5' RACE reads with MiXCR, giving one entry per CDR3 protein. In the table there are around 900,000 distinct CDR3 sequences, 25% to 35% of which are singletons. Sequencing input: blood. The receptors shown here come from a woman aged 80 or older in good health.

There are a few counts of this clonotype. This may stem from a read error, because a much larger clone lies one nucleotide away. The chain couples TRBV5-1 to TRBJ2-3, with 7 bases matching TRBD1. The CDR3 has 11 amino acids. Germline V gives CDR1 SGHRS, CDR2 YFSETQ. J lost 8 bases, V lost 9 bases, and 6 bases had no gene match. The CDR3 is CATGGPGTQYF. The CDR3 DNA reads TGCGCCACAGGGGGTCCAGGTACGCAGTATTTT.

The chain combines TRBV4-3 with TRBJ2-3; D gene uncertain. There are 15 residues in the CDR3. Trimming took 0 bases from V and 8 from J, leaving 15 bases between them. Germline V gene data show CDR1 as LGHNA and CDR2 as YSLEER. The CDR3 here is CASSQDIGTSATQYF. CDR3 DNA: TGCGCCAGCAGCCAAGATATCGGTACTTCGGCTACGCAGTATTTT.

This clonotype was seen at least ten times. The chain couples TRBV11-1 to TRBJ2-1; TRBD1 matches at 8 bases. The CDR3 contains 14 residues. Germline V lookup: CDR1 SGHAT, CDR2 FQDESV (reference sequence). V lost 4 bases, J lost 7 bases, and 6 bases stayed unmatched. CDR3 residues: CASSYGQGKNEQFF. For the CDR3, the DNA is TGTGCCAGCAGCTACGGACAGGGAAAAAATGAGCAGTTCTTC.

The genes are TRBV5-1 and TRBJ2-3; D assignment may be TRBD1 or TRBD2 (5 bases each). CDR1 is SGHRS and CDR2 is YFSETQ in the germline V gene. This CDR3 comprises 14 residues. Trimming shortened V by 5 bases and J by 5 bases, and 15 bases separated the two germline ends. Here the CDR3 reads CASRRDPGEDTQYF. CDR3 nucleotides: TGCGCCAGCAGGAGGGACCCAGGCGAAGATACGCAGTATTTT.

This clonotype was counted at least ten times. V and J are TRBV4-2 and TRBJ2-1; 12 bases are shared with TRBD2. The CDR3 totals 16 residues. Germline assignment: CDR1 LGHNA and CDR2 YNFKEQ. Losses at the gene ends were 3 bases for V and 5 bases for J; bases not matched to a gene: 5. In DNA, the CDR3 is TGTGCCAGCAGCCAGTGGGGACTAGCGGGCGACAATGAGCAGTTCTTC. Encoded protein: CASSQWGLAGDNEQFF.

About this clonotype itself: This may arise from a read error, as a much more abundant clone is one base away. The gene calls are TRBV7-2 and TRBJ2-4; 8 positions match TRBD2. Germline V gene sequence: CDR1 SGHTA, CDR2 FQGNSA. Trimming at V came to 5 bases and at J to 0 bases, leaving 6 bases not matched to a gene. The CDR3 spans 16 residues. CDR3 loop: CASSTTSGPAKNIQYF. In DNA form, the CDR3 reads TGTGCCAGCAGCACTACTAGCGGTCCAGCCAAAAACATTCAGTACTTC.

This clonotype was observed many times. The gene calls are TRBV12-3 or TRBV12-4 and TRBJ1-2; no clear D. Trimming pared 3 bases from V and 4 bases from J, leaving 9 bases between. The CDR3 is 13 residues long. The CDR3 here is CASSLKDTYGYTF. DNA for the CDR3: TGTGCCAGCAGTTTGAAAGACACCTATGGCTACACCTTC.

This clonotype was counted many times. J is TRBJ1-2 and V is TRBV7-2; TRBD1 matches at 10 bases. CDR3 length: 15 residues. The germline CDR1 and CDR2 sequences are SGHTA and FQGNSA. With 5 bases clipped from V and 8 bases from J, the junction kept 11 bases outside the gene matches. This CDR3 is CASSLTRQGAHGYTF. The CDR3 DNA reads TGTGCCAGCAGCCTGACTCGACAGGGGGCGCACGGCTACACCTTC.

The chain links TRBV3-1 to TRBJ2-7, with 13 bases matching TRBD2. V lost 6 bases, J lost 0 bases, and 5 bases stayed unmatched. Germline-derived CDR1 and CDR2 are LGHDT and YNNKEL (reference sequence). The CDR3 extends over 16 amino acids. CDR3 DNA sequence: TGTGCCAGCAGAAGGGGACTAGCGGGGTCCTCCTACGAGCAGTACTTC. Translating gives CASRRGLAGSSYEQYF.

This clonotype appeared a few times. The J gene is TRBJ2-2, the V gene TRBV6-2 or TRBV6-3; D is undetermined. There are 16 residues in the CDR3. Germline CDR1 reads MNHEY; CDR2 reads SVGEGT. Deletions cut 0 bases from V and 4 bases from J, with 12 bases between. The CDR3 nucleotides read TGTGCCAGCAGTTACTCGAGAGGCGCACTCACCGGGGAGCTGTTTTTT. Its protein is CASSYSRGALTGELFF.

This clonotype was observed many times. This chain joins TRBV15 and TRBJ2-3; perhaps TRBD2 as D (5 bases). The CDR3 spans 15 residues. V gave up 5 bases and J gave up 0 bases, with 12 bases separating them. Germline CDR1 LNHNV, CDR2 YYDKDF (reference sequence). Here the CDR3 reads CATSRARGSTDTQYF. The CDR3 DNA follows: TGTGCCACCAGCCGTGCCCGCGGGAGCACAGATACGCAGTATTTT.

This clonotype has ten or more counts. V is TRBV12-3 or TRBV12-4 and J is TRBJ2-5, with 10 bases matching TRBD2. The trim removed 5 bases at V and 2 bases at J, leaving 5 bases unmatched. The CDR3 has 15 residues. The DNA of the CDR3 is TGTGCCAGCAGTCTCTGGACTAGCGGACAAGAGACCCAGTACTTC. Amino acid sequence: CASSLWTSGQETQYF.

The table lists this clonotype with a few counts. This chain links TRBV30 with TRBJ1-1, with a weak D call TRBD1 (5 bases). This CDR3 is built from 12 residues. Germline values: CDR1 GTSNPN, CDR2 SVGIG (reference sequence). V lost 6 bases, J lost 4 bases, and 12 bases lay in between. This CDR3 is CACGRESTEAFF. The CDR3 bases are TGTGCCTGTGGCAGGGAGTCCACTGAAGCTTTCTTT.

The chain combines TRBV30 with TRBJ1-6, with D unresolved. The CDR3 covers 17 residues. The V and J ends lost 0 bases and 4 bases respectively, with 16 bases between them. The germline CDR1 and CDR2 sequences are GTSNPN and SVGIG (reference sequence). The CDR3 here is CAWSVFRTENYNSPLHF. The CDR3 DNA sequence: TGTGCCTGGAGTGTCTTTAGGACGGAGAATTATAATTCACCCCTCCACTTT.

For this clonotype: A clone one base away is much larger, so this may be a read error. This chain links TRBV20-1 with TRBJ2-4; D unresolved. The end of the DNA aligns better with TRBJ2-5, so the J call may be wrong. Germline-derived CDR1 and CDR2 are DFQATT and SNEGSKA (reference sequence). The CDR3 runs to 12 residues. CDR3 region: CSVGYLQGTQYF. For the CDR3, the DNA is TGCAGTGTGGGCTACTTACAAGGGACCCAGTACTTC.

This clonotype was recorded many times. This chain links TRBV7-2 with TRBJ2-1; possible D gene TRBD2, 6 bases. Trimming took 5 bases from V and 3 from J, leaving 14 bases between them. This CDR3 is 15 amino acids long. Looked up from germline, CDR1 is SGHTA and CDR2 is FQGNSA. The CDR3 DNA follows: TGTGCCAGCAGCCAATCGGGGGTCTACTACAATGAGCAGTTCTTC. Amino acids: CASSQSGVYYNEQFF.

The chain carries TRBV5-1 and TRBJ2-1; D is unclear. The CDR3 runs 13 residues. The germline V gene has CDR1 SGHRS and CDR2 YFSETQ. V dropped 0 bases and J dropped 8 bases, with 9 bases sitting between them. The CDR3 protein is CASSLVDEDEQFF. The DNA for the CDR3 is TGCGCCAGCAGCTTGGTGGACGAAGATGAGCAGTTCTTC.

The CDR3, as DNA: TGTGCCAGCAGCCTCCAGGACAGACTCGAGCAGTACTTC. Protein: CASSLQDRLEQYF. V and J are TRBV7-3 and TRBJ2-5; a possible D gene is TRBD1 (6 bases). The J call may be faulty, since TRBJ2-7 better matches the DNA end. The germline gives CDR1 SGHTA, CDR2 FQGTGA. CDR3 size: 13 residues.

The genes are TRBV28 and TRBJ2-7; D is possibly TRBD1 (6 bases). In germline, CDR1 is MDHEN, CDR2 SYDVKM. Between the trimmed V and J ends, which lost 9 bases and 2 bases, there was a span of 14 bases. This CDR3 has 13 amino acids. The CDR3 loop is CASIPGQTYEQYF. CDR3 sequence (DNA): TGTGCCAGTATTCCGGGACAAACCTACGAGCAGTACTTC.

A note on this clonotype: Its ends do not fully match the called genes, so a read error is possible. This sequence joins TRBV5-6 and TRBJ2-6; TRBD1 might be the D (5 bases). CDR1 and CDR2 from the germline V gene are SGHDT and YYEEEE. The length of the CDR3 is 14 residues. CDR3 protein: CASSLDYGANVRTF. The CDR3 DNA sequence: TGTGCCAGCAGCTTGGACTATGGGGCCAACGTCCGGACTTTC.

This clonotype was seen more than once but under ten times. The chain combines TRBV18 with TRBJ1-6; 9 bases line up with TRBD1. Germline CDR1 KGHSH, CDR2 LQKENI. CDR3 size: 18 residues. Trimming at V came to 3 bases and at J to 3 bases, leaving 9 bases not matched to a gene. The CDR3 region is CASSPLPGQGFYNSPLHF. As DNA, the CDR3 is TGTGCCAGCTCACCTTTACCGGGACAGGGTTTCTATAATTCACCCCTCCACTTT.

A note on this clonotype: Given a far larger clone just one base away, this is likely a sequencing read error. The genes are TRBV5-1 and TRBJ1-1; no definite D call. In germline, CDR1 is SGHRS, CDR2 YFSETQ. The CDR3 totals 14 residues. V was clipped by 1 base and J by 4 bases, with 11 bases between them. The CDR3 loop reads CASSLRGRSTEAFF. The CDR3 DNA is TGCGCCAGCAGCTTGCGAGGACGGAGCACTGAAGCTTTCTTT.

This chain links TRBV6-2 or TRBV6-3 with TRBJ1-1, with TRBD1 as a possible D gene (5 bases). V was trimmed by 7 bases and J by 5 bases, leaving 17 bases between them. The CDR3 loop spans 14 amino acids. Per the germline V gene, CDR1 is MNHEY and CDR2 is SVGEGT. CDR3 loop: CASTSLWGKTEAFF. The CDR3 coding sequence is TGTGCCAGCACTTCGTTGTGGGGGAAGACTGAAGCTTTCTTT.

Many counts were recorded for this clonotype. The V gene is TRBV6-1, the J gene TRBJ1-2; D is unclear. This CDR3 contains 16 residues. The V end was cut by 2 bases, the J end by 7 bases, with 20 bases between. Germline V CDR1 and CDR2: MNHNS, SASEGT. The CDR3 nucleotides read TGTGCCAGCAGTGAATCCCTGGTAGCCCTGCAGGCTGGCTACACCTTC. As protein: CASSESLVALQAGYTF.